This T cell receptor (beta chain) emerged from a study of T cells in Graves' hyperthyroidism and ophthalmopathy. Broader study findings: For ophthalmopathy, model prediction preceded onset by a median around six months.

Concerning this clonotype: Its antigen is unidentified.

Germline CDR1 and CDR2: MGHRA and YSYEKL. The length of the CDR3 is 15 residues. V was trimmed by 4 bases and J by 0 bases, leaving 10 bases between them. Amplified TCR beta CDR3 regions came from RNA transcripts. The HTBI set primed first-round TCR CDR3 RT-PCR. TCRdb reprocessed the multiplex PCR reads with MiXCR, giving one entry per CDR3 protein. The top ten clones hold 7.1% of a sample with 450,000 to 650,000 distinct CDR3 sequences, more than 13% of them seen once. This clonotype was sampled from a young woman with Graves' ophthalmopathy. The sequenced material came from blood. J is TRBJ1-5 and V is TRBV4-1, with D uncertain. The CDR3 sequence is CASSRGQNSNQPQHF. The DNA for the CDR3 is TGCGCCAGCAGCCGAGGGCAGAATAGCAATCAGCCCCAGCATTTT.